The clone carrying this T cell receptor beta chain has a handful of counts. TCRdb recomputed calls from the RACE reads with MiXCR, one row per CDR3 protein. The table has more than 60,000 distinct CDR3 sequences, about a tenth seen once; the top ten hold around 7%. This specimen belongs to a study of human T cells and chemical hapten exposure. About the research overall: Donors were sensitized with 2% DPC on the upper inner arm. The patch tests put 0.01% DPC on the skin of the upper back and were read 6 days later.

CDR1 and CDR2 (germline): MNHEY, SVGEGT. V was cut by 2 bases and J by 0 bases, with 16 bases left in between. The CDR3 has 17 residues. Time point given: patch test 2, 6 weeks after DPC sensitization. Treatment described: therapeutic diphenylcyclopropenone sensitization with weekly scalp DPC. Samples of blood were obtained prior to the application of each patch test. This TCR was recovered from a woman in her 50s with alopecia areata. Some clones in this sample may be carry-over from other donors' samples. Sequences were derived from whole blood, sampled in connection with sensitization to the hapten diphenylcyclopropenone (DPC). J is TRBJ1-1 and V is TRBV6-2 or TRBV6-3; D gene unclear. The CDR3 bases are TGTGCCAGCAGTTACAAGGCGGCAGGAATCATGAACACTGAAGCTTTCTTT. As protein: CASSYKAAGIMNTEAFF.